The present T cell receptor beta chain was sequenced within a study of blood T cell repertoires in COVID-19. Across the study: From T cells, B-cell-depleted T cells, or PBMCs came the material, which was cDNA or gDNA.

This clone was recorded only once. Sequencing used immunoSEQ multiplex PCR; TCRdb keeps in-frame clones, though not all of them. The table shows around 140,000 clones, with around nine tenths occurring only once. The specimen was peripheral blood. This receptor was obtained from a woman aged 60-70 years with acute or convalescent COVID-19.

The CDR3 protein is CAWSVGRPGLANNEQFF. The DNA for the CDR3 is TGTGCCTGGAGTGTGGGTCGCCCGGGACTAGCGAACAATGAGCAGTTCTTC. V and J are TRBV30 and TRBJ2-1; TRBD2 matches at 10 bases. The CDR3 has 17 amino acids. Looked up from germline, CDR1 is GTSNPN and CDR2 is SVGIG (reference sequence). J was trimmed by 5 bases and V by 0 bases; bases with no gene match: 10.